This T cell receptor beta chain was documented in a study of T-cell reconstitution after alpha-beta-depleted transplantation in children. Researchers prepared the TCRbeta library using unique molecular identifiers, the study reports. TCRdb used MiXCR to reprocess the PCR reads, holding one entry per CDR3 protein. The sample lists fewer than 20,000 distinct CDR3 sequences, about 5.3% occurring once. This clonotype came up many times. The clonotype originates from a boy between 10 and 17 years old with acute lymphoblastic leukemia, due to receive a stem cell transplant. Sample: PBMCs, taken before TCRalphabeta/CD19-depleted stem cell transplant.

Written as DNA, the CDR3 is TGCAGCGTTATAGGGGGCGCCGGCACTGAAGCTTTCTTT. Amino acids: CSVIGGAGTEAFF. The chain recombines TRBV29-1 with TRBJ1-1; 7 nucleotides match TRBD1. J was trimmed by 4 bases and V by 5 bases; bases with no gene match: 7. The CDR3 runs to 13 residues. Germline lookup yields CDR1 SQVTM and CDR2 ANQGSEA.